This entry describes one T cell receptor beta chain. The target antigen is unknown. The assay was immunoSEQ multiplex PCR, and TCRdb's table has in-frame clones only and misses some. The table shows about 64,000 clones, with 80% to 90% occurring only once. Germline CDR1 SQVTM, CDR2 ANQGSEA. Trimming removed 6 bases from V and 9 bases from J, with 18 bases in between. The CDR3 sequence is 13 residues long. This record comes from a study of OX40 agonist ivuxolimab in advanced cancers. On the study more broadly: Patients received intravenous ivuxolimab every 2 weeks at 0.01 to 10 mg/kg. Partial responses were achieved by three patients, one with hepatocellular carcinoma and two with cutaneous melanoma. General study points: Clonal expansion was seen in CD4+ and CD8+ blood T cells by week 6 at 0.1 to 3.0 mg/kg. Relative to CD4+, CD8+ T cells held more expanded clones on average.

The sequences come from CD4+ or CD8+ T cells sorted from blood, collected in a trial of the OX40 agonist ivuxolimab. The V call is TRBV29-1, the J call TRBJ2-4, with a weak D call TRBD1 (8 bases). The TCR sequence derives from an adult with an advanced solid tumor such as melanoma, head and neck, liver or kidney cancer. CDR3 in amino acids: CSVETGGRAIQYF. The CDR3 DNA sequence: TGCAGCGTCGAAACAGGGGGGAGGGCCATTCAGTACTTC.